These T cell receptor beta chains were read from a single sample in a study of cytomegalovirus exposure and HLA in healthy donors. The table came from immunoSEQ multiplex PCR; TCRdb's copy has only in-frame clones and leaves some out. The table records roughly 140,000 clones, about four fifths of them present only once. The material sequenced was PBMCs. These receptors came from a man aged 30-40 years in good health and CMV-seronegative. CDR3s include the opening cysteine and the closing phenylalanine or tryptophan. Fields, in order: J gene, V gene, CDR3 protein.

j_gene: TRBJ2-5
v_gene: TRBV28
CDR3aa: CASSLSGTAISQETQYF

j_gene: TRBJ1-3
v_gene: TRBV6-5
CDR3aa: CASSYGRNSGNTIYF

j_gene: TRBJ2-5
v_gene: TRBV29-1
CDR3aa: CSVEGRLARETQYF

j_gene: TRBJ1-5
v_gene: TRBV19
CDR3aa: CASSIPRGQGFSNQPQHF

j_gene: TRBJ1-1
v_gene: TRBV5-1
CDR3aa: CASSFTRNTEAFF

j_gene: TRBJ2-1
v_gene: TRBV2
CDR3aa: CASGLLSYNEQFF

j_gene: TRBJ2-1
v_gene: TRBV18
CDR3aa: CASSPVRTSNEQFF

j_gene: TRBJ2-5
v_gene: TRBV10-3
CDR3aa: CAISAGLAGGRETQYF

j_gene: TRBJ2-2
v_gene: TRBV30
CDR3aa: CAWTPGLAPGELFF

j_gene: TRBJ1-3
v_gene: TRBV27
CDR3aa: CASRTTGGFGNTIYF

j_gene: TRBJ2-5
v_gene: TRBV28
CDR3aa: CASSTQGQGIRETQYF

j_gene: TRBJ1-1
v_gene: TRBV29-1
CDR3aa: CSTRQGGGNTEAFF

j_gene: TRBJ2-7
v_gene: TRBV7-9
CDR3aa: CSSSLNVGGTSGTLEQYF

j_gene: TRBJ1-2
v_gene: TRBV4-2
CDR3aa: CASSQATGGRVYGYTF

j_gene: TRBJ2-7
v_gene: TRBV6-5
CDR3aa: CASSYQQASTYEQYF

j_gene: TRBJ2-1
v_gene: TRBV15
CDR3aa: CATSRDTSDYNEQFF

j_gene: TRBJ1-1
v_gene: TRBV7-3
CDR3aa: CASSRGGTVGHTEAFF

j_gene: TRBJ1-2
v_gene: TRBV19
CDR3aa: CASSMSTPEQGGYTF

j_gene: TRBJ1-5
v_gene: TRBV15
CDR3aa: CATSREKFRGPPPQHF

j_gene: TRBJ2-3
v_gene: TRBV9
CDR3aa: CASSSLGQSTDTQYF

j_gene: TRBJ1-4
v_gene: TRBV7-8
CDR3aa: CASSLGLSTNEKLFF

j_gene: TRBJ2-1
v_gene: TRBV28
CDR3aa: CASRSGQASVEQFF

j_gene: TRBJ2-3
v_gene: TRBV30
CDR3aa: CAWSTADTQYF

j_gene: TRBJ2-7
v_gene: TRBV5-1
CDR3aa: CASSLAWGQVGNEQYF

j_gene: TRBJ2-2
v_gene: TRBV27
CDR3aa: CASRSTGGSVGELFF

j_gene: TRBJ1-5
v_gene: TRBV2
CDR3aa: CASRKAGGEAVNQPQHF

j_gene: TRBJ2-2
v_gene: TRBV5-1
CDR3aa: CASSSFGGMNTGELFF

j_gene: TRBJ1-1
v_gene: TRBV6-1
CDR3aa: CASRGQRMNTEAFF

j_gene: TRBJ2-7
v_gene: TRBV5-1
CDR3aa: CASSLIRTSGGYEQYF

j_gene: TRBJ2-1
v_gene: TRBV27
CDR3aa: CASSPRLAGVNEQFF

j_gene: TRBJ1-2
v_gene: TRBV28
CDR3aa: CASSFGGSYGYPF

j_gene: TRBJ1-2
v_gene: TRBV6-1
CDR3aa: CASSWEGDGYTF

j_gene: TRBJ1-2
v_gene: TRBV28
CDR3aa: CASSLGGVTYGYTF